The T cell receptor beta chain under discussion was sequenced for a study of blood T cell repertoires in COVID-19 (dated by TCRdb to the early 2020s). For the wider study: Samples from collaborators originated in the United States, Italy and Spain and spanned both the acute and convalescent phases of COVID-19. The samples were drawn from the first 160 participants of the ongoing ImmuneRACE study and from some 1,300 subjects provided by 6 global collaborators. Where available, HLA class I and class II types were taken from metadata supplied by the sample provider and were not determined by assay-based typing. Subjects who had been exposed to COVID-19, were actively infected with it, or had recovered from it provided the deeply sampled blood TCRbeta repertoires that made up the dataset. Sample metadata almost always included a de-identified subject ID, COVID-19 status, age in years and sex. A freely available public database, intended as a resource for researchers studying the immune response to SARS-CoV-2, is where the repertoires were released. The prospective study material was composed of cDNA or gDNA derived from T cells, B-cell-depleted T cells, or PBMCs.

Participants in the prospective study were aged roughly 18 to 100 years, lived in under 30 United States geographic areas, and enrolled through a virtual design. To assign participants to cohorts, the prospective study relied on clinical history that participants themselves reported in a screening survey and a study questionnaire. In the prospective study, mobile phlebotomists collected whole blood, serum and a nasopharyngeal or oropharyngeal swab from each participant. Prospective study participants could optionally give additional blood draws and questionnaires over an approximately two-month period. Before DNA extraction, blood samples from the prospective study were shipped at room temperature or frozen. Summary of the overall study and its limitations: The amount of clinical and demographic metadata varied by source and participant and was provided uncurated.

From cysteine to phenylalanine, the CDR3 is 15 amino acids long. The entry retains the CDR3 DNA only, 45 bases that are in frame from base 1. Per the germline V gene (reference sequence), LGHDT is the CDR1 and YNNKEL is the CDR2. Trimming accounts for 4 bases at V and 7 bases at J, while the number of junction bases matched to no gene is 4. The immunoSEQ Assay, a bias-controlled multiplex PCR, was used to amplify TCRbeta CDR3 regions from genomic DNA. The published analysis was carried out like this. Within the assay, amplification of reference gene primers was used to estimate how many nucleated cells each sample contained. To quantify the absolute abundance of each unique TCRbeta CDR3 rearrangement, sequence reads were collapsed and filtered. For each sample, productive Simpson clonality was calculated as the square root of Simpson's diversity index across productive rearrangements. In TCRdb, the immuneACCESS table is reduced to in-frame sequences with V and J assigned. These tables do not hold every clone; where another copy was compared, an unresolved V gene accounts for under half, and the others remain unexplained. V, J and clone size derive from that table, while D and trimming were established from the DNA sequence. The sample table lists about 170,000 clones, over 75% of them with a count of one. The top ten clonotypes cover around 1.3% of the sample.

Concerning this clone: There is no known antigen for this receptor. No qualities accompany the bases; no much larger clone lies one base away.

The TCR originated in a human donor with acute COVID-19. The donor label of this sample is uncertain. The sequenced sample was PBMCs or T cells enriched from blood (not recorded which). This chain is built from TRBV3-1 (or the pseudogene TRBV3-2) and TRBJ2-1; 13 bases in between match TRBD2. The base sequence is TGTGCCAGCAGCCTACGACTAGCGGGGGGAAATGAGCAGTTCTTC. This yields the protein CASSLRLAGGNEQFF.